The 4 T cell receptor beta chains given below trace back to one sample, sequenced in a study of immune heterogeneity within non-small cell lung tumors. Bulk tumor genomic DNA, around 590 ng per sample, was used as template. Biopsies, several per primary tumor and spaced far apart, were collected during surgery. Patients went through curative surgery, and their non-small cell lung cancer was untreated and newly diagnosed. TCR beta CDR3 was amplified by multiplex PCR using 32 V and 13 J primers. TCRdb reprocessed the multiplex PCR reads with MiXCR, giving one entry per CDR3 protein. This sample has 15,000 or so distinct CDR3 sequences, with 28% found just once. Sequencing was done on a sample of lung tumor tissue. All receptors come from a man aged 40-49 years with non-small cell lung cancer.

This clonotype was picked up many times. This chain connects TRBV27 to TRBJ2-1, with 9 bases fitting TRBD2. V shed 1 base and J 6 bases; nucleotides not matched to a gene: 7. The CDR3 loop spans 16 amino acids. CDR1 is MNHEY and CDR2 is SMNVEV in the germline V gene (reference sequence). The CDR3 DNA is TGTGCCAGCAGTTTATGGGCGGGAGGGCCCTGCAATGAGCAGTTCTTC. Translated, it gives CASSLWAGGPCNEQFF.

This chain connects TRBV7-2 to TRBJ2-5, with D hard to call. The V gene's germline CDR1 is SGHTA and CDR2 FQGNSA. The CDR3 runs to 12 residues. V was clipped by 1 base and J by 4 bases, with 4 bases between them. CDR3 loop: CASSLVGETQYF. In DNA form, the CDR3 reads TGTGCCAGCAGCTTAGTAGGAGAGACCCAGTACTTC.

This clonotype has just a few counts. CDR3 DNA: TGTGCCAGCAGTTCCCGGGGGGGCGAAAACACAGATACGCAGTATTTT. Protein product: CASSSRGGENTDTQYF. The chain joins TRBV12-3 or TRBV12-4 to TRBJ2-3, with 8 nucleotides matching TRBD2. J lost 2 bases, V lost 4 bases, and 8 bases had no gene match. The CDR3 totals 16 residues.

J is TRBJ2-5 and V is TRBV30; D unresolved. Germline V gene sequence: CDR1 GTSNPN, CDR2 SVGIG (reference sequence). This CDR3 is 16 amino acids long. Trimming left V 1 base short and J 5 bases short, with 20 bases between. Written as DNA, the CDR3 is TGTGCCTGGAGTGAGGGCACACGACCCCTGGGGGAGACCCAGTACTTC. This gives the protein CAWSEGTRPLGETQYF.